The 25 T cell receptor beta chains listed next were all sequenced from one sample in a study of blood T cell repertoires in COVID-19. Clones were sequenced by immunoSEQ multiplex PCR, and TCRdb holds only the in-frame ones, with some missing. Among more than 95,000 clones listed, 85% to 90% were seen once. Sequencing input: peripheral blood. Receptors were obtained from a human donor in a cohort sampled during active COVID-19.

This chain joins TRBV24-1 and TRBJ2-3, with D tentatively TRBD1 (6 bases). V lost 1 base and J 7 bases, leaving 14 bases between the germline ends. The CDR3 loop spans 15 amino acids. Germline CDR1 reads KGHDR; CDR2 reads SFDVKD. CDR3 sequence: CATSDFPQGSHTQYF. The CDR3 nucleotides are TGTGCCACCAGTGATTTCCCACAGGGTAGCCATACGCAGTATTTT.

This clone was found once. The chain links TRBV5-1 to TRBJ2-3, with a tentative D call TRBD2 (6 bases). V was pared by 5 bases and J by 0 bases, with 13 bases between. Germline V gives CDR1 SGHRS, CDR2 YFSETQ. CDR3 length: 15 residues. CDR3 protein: CASRFGGASTDTQYF. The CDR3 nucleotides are TGCGCCAGCAGATTTGGCGGGGCTAGCACAGATACGCAGTATTTT. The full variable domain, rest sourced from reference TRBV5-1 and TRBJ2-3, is KAGVTQTPRYLIKTRGQQVTLSCSPISGHRSVSWYQQTPGQGLQFLFEYFSETQRNKGNFPGRFSGRQFSNSRSEMNVSTLELGDSALYLCASRFGGASTDTQYFGPGTRLTVL.

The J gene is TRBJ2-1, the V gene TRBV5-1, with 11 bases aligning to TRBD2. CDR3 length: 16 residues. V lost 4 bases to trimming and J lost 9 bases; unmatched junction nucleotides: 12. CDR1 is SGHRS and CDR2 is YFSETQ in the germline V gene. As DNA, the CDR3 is TGCGCCAGCAGCGTGTTAGCGGGAGGGGGGGATGGTGAGCAGTTCTTC. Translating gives CASSVLAGGGDGEQFF.

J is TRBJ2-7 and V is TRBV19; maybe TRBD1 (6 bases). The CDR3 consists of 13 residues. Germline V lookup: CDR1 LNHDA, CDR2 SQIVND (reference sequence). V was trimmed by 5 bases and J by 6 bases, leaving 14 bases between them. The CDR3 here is CASSPRGGGEQYF. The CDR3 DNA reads TGTGCCAGTAGTCCCCGTGGGGGCGGCGAGCAGTACTTC.

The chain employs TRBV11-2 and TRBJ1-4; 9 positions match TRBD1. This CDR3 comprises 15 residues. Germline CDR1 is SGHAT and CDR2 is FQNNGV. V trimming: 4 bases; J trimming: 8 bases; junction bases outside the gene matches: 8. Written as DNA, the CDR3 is TGTGCCAGCAGCTCTTCCGGGACAGGGCGAGAAAAACTGTTTTTT. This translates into CASSSSGTGREKLFF.

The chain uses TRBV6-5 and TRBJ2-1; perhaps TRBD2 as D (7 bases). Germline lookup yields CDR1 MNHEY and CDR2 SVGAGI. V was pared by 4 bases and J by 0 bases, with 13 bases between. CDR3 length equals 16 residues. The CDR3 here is CASSSLGGPSYNEQFF. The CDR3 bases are TGTGCCAGCAGTTCGTTGGGGGGGCCCTCCTACAATGAGCAGTTCTTC.

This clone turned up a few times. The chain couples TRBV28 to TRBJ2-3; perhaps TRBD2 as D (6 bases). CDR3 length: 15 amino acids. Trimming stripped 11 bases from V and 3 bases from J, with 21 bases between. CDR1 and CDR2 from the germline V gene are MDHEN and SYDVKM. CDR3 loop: CAAAGTISRTDTQYF. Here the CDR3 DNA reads TGTGCCGCCGCGGGGACGATCTCGCGGACAGATACGCAGTATTTT.

The CDR3 protein is CASSLTSGGNEQFF. CDR3 nucleotides: TGTGCCAGCAGCTTGACTAGCGGGGGGAATGAGCAGTTCTTC. The rearrangement joins TRBV7-2 to TRBJ2-1, with 13 bases matching TRBD2. V dropped 3 bases and J dropped 7; count of bases not matched to a gene: 0. The CDR3 runs 14 residues. In germline, CDR1 is SGHTA, CDR2 FQGNSA.

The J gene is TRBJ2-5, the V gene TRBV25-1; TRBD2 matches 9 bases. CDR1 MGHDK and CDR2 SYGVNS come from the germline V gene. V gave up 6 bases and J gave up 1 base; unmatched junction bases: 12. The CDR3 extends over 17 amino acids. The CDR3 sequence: CASSRRGSGGSQETQYF. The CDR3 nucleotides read TGTGCCAGCAGCCGAAGGGGTAGCGGGGGCTCCCAAGAGACCCAGTACTTC.

The CDR3: CASSPGTSGAKNIQYF. The CDR3 bases are TGTGCCAGCTCACCGGGGACATCCGGGGCCAAAAACATTCAGTACTTC. V and J are TRBV18 and TRBJ2-4; D possibly corresponds to TRBD1 (6 bases). Germline values: CDR1 KGHSH, CDR2 LQKENI. V lost 3 bases to trimming and J lost 1 base, with 13 bases between them. The length of the CDR3 is 16 residues. Full variable domain (outside the CDR3, taken from reference TRBV18 and TRBJ2-4): NAGVMQNPRHLVRRRGQEARLRCSPMKGHSHVYWYRQLPEEGLKFMVYLQKENIIDESGMPKERFSAEFPKEGPSILRIQQVVRGDSAAYFCASSPGTSGAKNIQYFGAGTRLSVL.

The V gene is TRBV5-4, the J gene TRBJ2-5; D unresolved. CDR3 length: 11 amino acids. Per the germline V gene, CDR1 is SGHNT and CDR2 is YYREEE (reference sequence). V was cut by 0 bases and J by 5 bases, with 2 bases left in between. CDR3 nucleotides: TGTGCCAGCAGCTTGGCGGAGACCCAGTACTTC. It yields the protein CASSLAETQYF.

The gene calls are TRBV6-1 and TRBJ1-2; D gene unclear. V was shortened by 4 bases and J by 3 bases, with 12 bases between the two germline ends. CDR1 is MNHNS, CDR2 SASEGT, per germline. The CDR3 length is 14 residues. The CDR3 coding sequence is TGTGCCAGCAGTGCAGCCCTATTCGACTATGGCTACACCTTC. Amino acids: CASSAALFDYGYTF.

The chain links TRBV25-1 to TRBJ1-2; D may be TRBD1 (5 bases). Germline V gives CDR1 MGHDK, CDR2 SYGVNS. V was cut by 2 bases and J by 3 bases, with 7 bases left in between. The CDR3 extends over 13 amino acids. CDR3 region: CASSEQGYYGYTF. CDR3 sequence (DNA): TGTGCCAGCAGTGAACAGGGTTACTATGGCTACACCTTC.

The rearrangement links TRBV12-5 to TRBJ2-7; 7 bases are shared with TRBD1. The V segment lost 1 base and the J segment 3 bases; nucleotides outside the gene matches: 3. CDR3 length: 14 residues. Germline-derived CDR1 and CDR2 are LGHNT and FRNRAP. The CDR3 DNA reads TGTGCTAGTGGTTTGGGGACAGGATTCTACGAGCAGTACTTC. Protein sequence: CASGLGTGFYEQYF.

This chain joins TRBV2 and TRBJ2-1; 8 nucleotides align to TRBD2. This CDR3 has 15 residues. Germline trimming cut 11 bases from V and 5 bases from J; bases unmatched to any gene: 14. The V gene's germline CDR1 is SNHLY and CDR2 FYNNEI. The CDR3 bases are TGTGCCGGGGGGGTCCCGGGAGGGCCCCACAATGAGCAGTTCTTC. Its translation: CAGGVPGGPHNEQFF.

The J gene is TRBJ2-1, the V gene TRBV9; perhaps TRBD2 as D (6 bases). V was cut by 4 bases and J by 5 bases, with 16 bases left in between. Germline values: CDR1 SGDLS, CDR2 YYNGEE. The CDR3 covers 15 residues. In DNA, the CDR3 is TGTGCCAGCAGCCCAGAACTAGCCCGACACAATGAGCAGTTCTTC. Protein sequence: CASSPELARHNEQFF.

The CDR3 spells CARGAGGLSGANVLTF. The CDR3 nucleotides read TGTGCCAGAGGCGCAGGGGGTCTTTCTGGGGCCAACGTCCTGACTTTC. This sequence joins TRBV2 and TRBJ2-6, with 7 bases fitting TRBD1. This CDR3 has 16 amino acids. CDR1 and CDR2 (germline): SNHLY, FYNNEI. The V segment lost 9 bases and the J segment 1 base; nucleotides outside the gene matches: 9. Full variable domain (outside the CDR3, taken from reference TRBV2 and TRBJ2-6): EPEVTQTPSHQVTQMGQEVILRCVPISNHLYFYWYRQILGQKVEFLVSFYNNEISEKSEIFDDQFSVERPDGSNFTLKIRSTKLEDSAMYFCARGAGGLSGANVLTFGAGSRLTVL.

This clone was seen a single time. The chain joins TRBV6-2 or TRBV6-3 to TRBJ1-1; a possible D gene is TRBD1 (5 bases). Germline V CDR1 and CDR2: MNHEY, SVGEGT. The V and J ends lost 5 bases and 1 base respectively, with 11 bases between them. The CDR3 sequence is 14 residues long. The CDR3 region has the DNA TGTGCCAGCAGTATGACAGCATCGAACACTGAAGCTTTCTTT. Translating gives CASSMTASNTEAFF.

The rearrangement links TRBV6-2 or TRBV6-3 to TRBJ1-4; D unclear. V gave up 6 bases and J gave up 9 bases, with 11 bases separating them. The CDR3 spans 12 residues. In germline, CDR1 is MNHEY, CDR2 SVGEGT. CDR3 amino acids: CASSSGSQKLFF. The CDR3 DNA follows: TGTGCCAGCAGCTCCGGGAGTCAAAAACTGTTTTTT.

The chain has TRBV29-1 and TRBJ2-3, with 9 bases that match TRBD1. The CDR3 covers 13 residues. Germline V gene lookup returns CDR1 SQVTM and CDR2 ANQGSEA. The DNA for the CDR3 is TGCAGTACCGGGACAGGGAGCACAGATACGCAGTATTTT. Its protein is CSTGTGSTDTQYF.

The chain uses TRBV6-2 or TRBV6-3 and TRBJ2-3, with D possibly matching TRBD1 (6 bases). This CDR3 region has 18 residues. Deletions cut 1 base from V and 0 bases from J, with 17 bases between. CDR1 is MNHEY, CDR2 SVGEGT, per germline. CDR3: CASSYYPQGFSSTDTQYF. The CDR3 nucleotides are TGTGCCAGCAGTTACTACCCTCAGGGGTTTTCTAGCACAGATACGCAGTATTTT.

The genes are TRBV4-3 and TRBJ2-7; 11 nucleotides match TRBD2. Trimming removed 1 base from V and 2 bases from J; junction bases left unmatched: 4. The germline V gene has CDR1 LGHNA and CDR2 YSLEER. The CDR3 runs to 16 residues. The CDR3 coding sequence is TGCGCCAGCAGCCAAGGTTTTAGCGGGGGGGCCTACGAGCAGTACTTC. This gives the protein CASSQGFSGGAYEQYF.

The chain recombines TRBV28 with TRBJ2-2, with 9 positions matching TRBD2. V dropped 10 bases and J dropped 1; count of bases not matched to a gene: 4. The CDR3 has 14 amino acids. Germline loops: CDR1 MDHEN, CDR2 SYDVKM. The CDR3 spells CATRLAVNTGELFF. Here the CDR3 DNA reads TGTGCCACACGACTAGCGGTGAACACCGGGGAGCTGTTTTTT.

In DNA form, the CDR3 reads TGTGCCAGCAGTGGAGGGGCACACACTGAAGCTTTCTTT. It codes for CASSGGAHTEAFF. V gene TRBV6-2 or TRBV6-3 combines with J gene TRBJ1-1; a possible D gene is TRBD1 (5 bases). Germline CDR1 and CDR2: MNHEY and SVGEGT. The CDR3 runs to 13 residues. Trimming pared 5 bases from V and 3 bases from J, leaving 10 bases between.

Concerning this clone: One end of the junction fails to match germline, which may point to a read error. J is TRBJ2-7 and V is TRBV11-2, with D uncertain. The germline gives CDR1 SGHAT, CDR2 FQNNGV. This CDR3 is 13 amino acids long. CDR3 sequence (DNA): TGTGCCAGCAGCTTACCAGGCTCCCACGAGCAGTACTTC. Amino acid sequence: CASSLPGSHEQYF.